The 22 T cell receptor beta chains below were found in one sample sequenced in a study of T cell repertoires in cytomegalovirus infection. One entry per CDR3 protein, called by TCRdb with MiXCR from the reads. The table records 250,000 to 350,000 distinct CDR3 sequences, about 25% of them present only once. Sequenced input: PBMCs. Source of these receptors: a human donor in good health (CMV status not recorded). Some clones in this sample may be carry-over from other donors' samples.

This clonotype appeared many times. V is TRBV12-3 or TRBV12-4 and J is TRBJ1-5, with D tentatively TRBD1 (6 bases). The CDR3 extends over 12 amino acids. V dropped 5 bases and J dropped 7 bases, with 9 bases sitting between them. The CDR3 reads CASSRQGQPQHF. The CDR3 DNA reads as TGTGCCAGCAGTCGGCAGGGGCAGCCCCAGCATTTT.

This clonotype was counted at least ten times. This sequence joins TRBV6-5 and TRBJ2-7; D might be TRBD2 (6 bases). V lost 3 bases and J lost 5, with 20 bases in between. The CDR3 has 16 residues. CDR1 and CDR2 from the germline V gene are MNHEY and SVGAGI. The CDR3 DNA reads TGTGCCAGCAGTTATCGGAGGGAACTTCCTGGGAACGAGCAGTACTTC. This translates into CASSYRRELPGNEQYF.

Many counts were recorded for this clonotype. As DNA, the CDR3 is TGTGCCAGCAGCTCATGGGGGGGGGGCAATGAGCAGTTCTTC. Translating gives CASSSWGGGNEQFF. This chain uses TRBV7-2 with TRBJ2-1, with 7 positions matching TRBD2. Per the germline V gene, CDR1 is SGHTA and CDR2 is FQGNSA. V lost 4 bases, J lost 6 bases, and 6 bases stayed unmatched. The CDR3 length is 14 residues.

This clonotype was observed many times. The chain couples TRBV6-1 to TRBJ2-5; TRBD1 matches at 7 bases. The germline CDR1 and CDR2 sequences are MNHNS and SASEGT. After removal of 4 bases from V and 5 bases from J, the junction contained 13 bases not matched to a gene. This CDR3 comprises 16 residues. The CDR3 DNA reads as TGTGCCAGCAGTGGACGGACAGGTACTTTCACGGAGACCCAGTACTTC. This codes for CASSGRTGTFTETQYF.

The CDR3 here is CAWSVGARNTEAFF. In DNA, the CDR3 is TGTGCCTGGAGTGTGGGCGCTAGGAACACTGAAGCTTTCTTT. This chain uses TRBV30 with TRBJ1-1; D remains unclear. The V gene's germline CDR1 is GTSNPN and CDR2 SVGIG (reference sequence). V lost 0 bases to trimming and J lost 1 base, with 9 bases between them. The CDR3 has 14 amino acids.

This clonotype was detected ten times or more. The chain has TRBV12-3 or TRBV12-4 and TRBJ2-3; the D gene is possibly TRBD2 (5 bases). The V end lost 3 bases, the J end lost 1 base, and 14 bases lay between the germline ends. The CDR3 sequence is 16 residues long. The CDR3 bases are TGTGCCAGCAGTTTCTCGACGGCGCGGGGCACAGATACGCAGTATTTT. It translates to CASSFSTARGTDTQYF.

There are a few counts of this clonotype. The CDR3 nucleotides are TGTGCCAGCAGCAGGACCTCCTATGGCTACACCTTC. Protein: CASSRTSYGYTF. This chain joins TRBV28 and TRBJ1-2; D gene ambiguous. The CDR3 runs 12 residues. Trimming pared 6 bases from V and 4 bases from J, leaving 9 bases between. Germline V gene sequence: CDR1 MDHEN, CDR2 SYDVKM.

The gene calls are TRBV6-1 and TRBJ2-1, with D perhaps TRBD2 (6 bases). V was pared by 8 bases and J by 7 bases, with 21 bases between. CDR1 MNHNS and CDR2 SASEGT come from the germline V gene. This CDR3 is 15 amino acids long. The CDR3 coding sequence is TGTGCCAGCGCCACGCTTAGCGGAACCAAAAATGAGCAGTTCTTC. It specifies CASATLSGTKNEQFF.

V usage is TRBV6-2 or TRBV6-3 and J usage is TRBJ1-5; TRBD1 matches 8 bases. The CDR3 has 14 amino acids. Losses at the gene ends were 6 bases for V and 6 bases for J; bases not matched to a gene: 7. CDR1 MNHEY and CDR2 SVGEGT come from the germline V gene. CDR3 coding DNA: TGTGCCAGCAGAAGAACAGGGGGAAGTCAGCCCCAGCATTTT. This sequence encodes CASRRTGGSQPQHF.

This clonotype was counted a single time. The chain uses TRBV12-3 or TRBV12-4 and TRBJ2-1, with D possibly called TRBD1 or TRBD2 (5 bases each). Trimming shortened V by 6 bases and J by 5 bases, and 11 bases separated the two germline ends. CDR3 size: 13 residues. CDR3 bases: TGTGCCAGCAGGCGAGGGACGGACAATGAGCAGTTCTTC. The encoded protein is CASRRGTDNEQFF.

This sequence joins TRBV11-2 and TRBJ1-3; D is unresolved. V was shortened by 2 bases and J by 5 bases, with 4 bases between the two germline ends. The CDR3 covers 12 residues. Germline lookup yields CDR1 SGHAT and CDR2 FQNNGV. The CDR3 nucleotides read TGTGCCAGCAGCTTACAGCGAAACACCATATATTTT. Translated: CASSLQRNTIYF. The full variable domain, in which reference TRBV11-2 and TRBJ1-3 provide the parts outside the CDR3, is EAGVAQSPRYKIIEKRQSVAFWCNPISGHATLYWYQQILGQGPKLLIQFQNNGVVDDSQLPKDRFSAERLKGVDSTLKIQPAKLEDSAVYLCASSLQRNTIYFGEGSWLTVV.

This clonotype was found many times. V gene TRBV7-6 combines with J gene TRBJ2-6; D may be TRBD2 (6 bases). The CDR3 is 18 residues long. Per germline, CDR1 SGHVS and CDR2 FNYEAQ. Trimming left V 5 bases short and J 1 base short, with 18 bases between. The CDR3 coding sequence is TGTGCCAGCAGCCCAAATAAGGGACGGGAGTCTGGGGCCAACGTCCTGACTTTC. Its translation: CASSPNKGRESGANVLTF.

This clonotype showed up just a few times. DNA for the CDR3: TGTGCCAGCAGCCCAACGACTAGCGGGAGGCACTACGAGCAGTACTTC. Amino acids: CASSPTTSGRHYEQYF. The chain is built from TRBV6-1 and TRBJ2-7; 13 bases line up with TRBD2. V lost 6 bases and J lost 3; bases outside the gene matches: 8. CDR3 length: 16 residues. Germline lookup yields CDR1 MNHNS and CDR2 SASEGT.

A few counts support this clonotype. The rearrangement joins TRBV6-1 to TRBJ1-6; weak D call: TRBD1 (5 bases). The CDR3 is 14 amino acids. V was clipped by 6 bases and J by 8 bases, with 14 bases between them. Per the germline V gene, CDR1 is MNHNS and CDR2 is SASEGT. This CDR3 reads CASSATGWDSPLHF. CDR3 in DNA: TGTGCCAGCAGCGCTACAGGTTGGGATTCACCCCTCCACTTT.

This rearrangement joins TRBV24-1 to TRBJ2-2, with no clear D. The CDR3 contains 13 residues. CDR1 is KGHDR, CDR2 SFDVKD, per germline. Trimming took 10 bases from V and 1 from J, leaving 9 bases between them. The CDR3 DNA is TGTGCCACGAAGGACCAGAACACCGGGGAGCTGTTTTTT. It yields the protein CATKDQNTGELFF.

This clonotype was observed at least ten times. The V gene is TRBV7-2, the J gene TRBJ1-2, with 8 bases aligning to TRBD1. V was clipped by 3 bases and J by 8 bases; unmatched bases: 14. This CDR3 region has 16 residues. Germline CDR1 SGHTA, CDR2 FQGNSA. CDR3 region: CASSLRSDRGQGGYTF. The CDR3, as DNA: TGTGCCAGCAGCTTGAGATCCGACAGGGGCCAGGGGGGCTACACCTTC.

A few counts support this clonotype. V and J are TRBV6-1 and TRBJ2-5; perhaps TRBD2 as D (6 bases). The CDR3 is 15 amino acids. The germline gives CDR1 MNHNS, CDR2 SASEGT. V gave up 3 bases and J gave up 5 bases, with 16 bases separating them. The CDR3 DNA is TGTGCCAGCAGTGACGTAGGGACCGGAGGGGAGACCCAGTACTTC. Translation: CASSDVGTGGETQYF.

This clonotype was detected ten times or more. The V and J genes are TRBV7-3 and TRBJ2-5; 7 bases match TRBD1. Germline V gives CDR1 SGHTA, CDR2 FQGTGA. The CDR3 has 13 amino acids. V lost 5 bases to trimming and J lost 5 bases; unmatched junction nucleotides: 5. The DNA for the CDR3 is TGTGCCAGCAGCATCGGACAGGCCGAGACCCAGTACTTC. Translating gives CASSIGQAETQYF.

The chain is built from TRBV19 and TRBJ2-1; 10 bases are shared with TRBD2. The CDR3 is 14 amino acids. Looked up from germline, CDR1 is LNHDA and CDR2 is SQIVND (reference sequence). Unmatched junction bases numbered 4, after V lost 8 bases and J lost 3 bases. CDR3 region: CASSSSGSYNEQFF. In nucleotides, the CDR3 is TGTGCCAGTTCGTCTAGCGGGAGCTACAATGAGCAGTTCTTC. Complete variable domain (other parts from reference TRBV19 and TRBJ2-1): DGGITQSPKYLFRKEGQNVTLSCEQNLNHDAMYWYRQDPGQGLRLIYYSQIVNDFQKGDIAEGYSVSREKKESFPLTVTSAQKNPTAFYLCASSSSGSYNEQFFGPGTRLTVL.

The chain uses TRBV7-2 and TRBJ2-1; 15 bases match TRBD2. Germline values: CDR1 SGHTA, CDR2 FQGNSA. CDR3 length: 17 amino acids. The V gene end was trimmed by 5 bases and the J gene end by 10 bases; junction bases not matched to a gene: 12. The CDR3 sequence is CASSPGLAGGLREEQFF. DNA for the CDR3: TGTGCCAGCAGCCCAGGACTAGCGGGGGGGCTAAGGGAAGAGCAGTTCTTC.

This clonotype was counted between two and nine times. The V call is TRBV11-2, the J call TRBJ2-2; possibly TRBD1 or TRBD2 for D (5 bases each). CDR1 and CDR2 (germline): SGHAT, FQNNGV. Trimming cost V 5 bases and J 4 bases, with 20 bases left between them. The CDR3 runs 17 residues. CDR3 amino acids: CASSQFGTHLATGELFF. Written as DNA, the CDR3 is TGTGCCAGCAGCCAATTCGGGACCCACCTTGCCACCGGGGAGCTGTTTTTT.

The chain combines TRBV28 with TRBJ2-4, with D possibly matching TRBD2 (7 bases). The V gene's germline CDR1 is MDHEN and CDR2 SYDVKM. V lost 5 bases, J lost 2 bases, and 16 bases lay in between. The CDR3 has 16 amino acids. Here the CDR3 DNA reads TGTGCCAGCAGTGTGGGGGGGGGCGCATCCAAAAACATTCAGTACTTC. Amino acid sequence: CASSVGGGASKNIQYF.